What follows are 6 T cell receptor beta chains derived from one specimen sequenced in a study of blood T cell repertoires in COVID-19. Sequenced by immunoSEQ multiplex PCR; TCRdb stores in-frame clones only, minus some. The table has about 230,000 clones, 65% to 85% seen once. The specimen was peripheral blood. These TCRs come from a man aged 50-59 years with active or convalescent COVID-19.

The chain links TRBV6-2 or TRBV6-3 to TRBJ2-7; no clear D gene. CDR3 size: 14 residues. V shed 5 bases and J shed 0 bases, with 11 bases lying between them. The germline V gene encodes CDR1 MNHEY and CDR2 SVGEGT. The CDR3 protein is CASSRSRSSYEQYF. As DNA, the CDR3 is TGTGCCAGCAGTCGCAGTAGGAGCTCCTACGAGCAGTACTTC.

Here the CDR3 reads CASSLAPSGGPYEQFF. The CDR3 coding sequence is TGCGCCAGCAGCTTGGCCCCCTCGGGGGGGCCCTATGAGCAGTTCTTC. The V and J genes are TRBV5-1 and TRBJ2-1; 8 positions agree with TRBD2. The CDR3 runs 16 residues. The germline gives CDR1 SGHRS, CDR2 YFSETQ. The V and J ends lost 0 bases and 8 bases, in that order; junction bases with no gene match: 10.

CDR3 sequence (DNA): TGTGCCAGCAGTTTAGGCAGGGCCTATGGCTACACCTTC. Protein: CASSLGRAYGYTF. V is TRBV12-3 or TRBV12-4 and J is TRBJ1-2, with D maybe TRBD1 (5 bases). There are 13 residues in the CDR3. The V end was cut by 1 base, the J end by 4 bases, with 7 bases between.

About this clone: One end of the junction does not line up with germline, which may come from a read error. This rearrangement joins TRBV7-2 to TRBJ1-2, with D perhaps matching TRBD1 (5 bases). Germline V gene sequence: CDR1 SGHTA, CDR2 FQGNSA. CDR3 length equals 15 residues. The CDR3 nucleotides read TGTGCCAGCAGATTAGACCCTTTAGGGGACTATGGCTACACCTTC. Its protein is CASRLDPLGDYGYTF.

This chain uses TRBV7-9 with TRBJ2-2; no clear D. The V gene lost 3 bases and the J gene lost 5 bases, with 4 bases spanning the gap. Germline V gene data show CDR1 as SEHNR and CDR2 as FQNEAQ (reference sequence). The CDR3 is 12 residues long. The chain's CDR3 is CASSFITGELFF. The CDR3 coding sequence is TGTGCCAGCAGCTTTATAACCGGGGAGCTGTTTTTT.

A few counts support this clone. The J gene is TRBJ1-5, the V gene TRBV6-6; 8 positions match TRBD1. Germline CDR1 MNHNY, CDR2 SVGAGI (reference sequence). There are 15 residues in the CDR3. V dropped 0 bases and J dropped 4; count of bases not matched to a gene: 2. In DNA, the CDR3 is TGTGCCAGCAGTTACTCGACAGGGGCGAATCAGCCCCAGCATTTT. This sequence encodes CASSYSTGANQPQHF.